This TCR beta chain was observed in a study of breast tumors, draining lymph nodes, adjacent tissues. Study outcomes and limitations: Most tumor T cells seemingly derive from lymph node, then expand in tumor.

TCRdb reprocessed the multiplex PCR reads via MiXCR and lists one record per CDR3 protein. The repertoire includes fewer than 200,000 distinct CDR3 sequences, approximately 30% of them detected once, and 3.5% to 4.5% sits in the top ten. In the case of this clonotype: What it binds is unknown.

Samples came from axillary lymph nodes draining the breast cancer. The CDR3 length is 15 residues. CDR1 is KGHSH, CDR2 LQKENI, per germline. V lost 0 bases, J lost 4 bases, and 12 bases lay in between. The sequenced sample consisted of axillary lymph node tissue. The receptor comes from a female donor with breast cancer. Some clones in this sample may be carry-over from other donors' samples. The V and J genes are TRBV18 and TRBJ1-2, with D unresolved. The chain's CDR3 is CASSPPSLASYGYTF. The CDR3 DNA sequence: TGTGCCAGCTCACCACCGTCCCTGGCCTCCTATGGCTACACCTTC.